The entry below describes one T cell receptor (beta chain). Its antigen is as yet unknown. This sample stems from a study of OX40 agonist ivuxolimab in advanced cancers. General observations from the study: Antigen targets of the expanded peripheral T cells went undetermined.

Clones were sequenced by immunoSEQ multiplex PCR, and TCRdb holds only the in-frame ones, with some missing. Of some 10,000 clones in the sample, roughly 86% were seen once. The timepoints at which blood was sampled were baseline, cycle 4 day 1, and cycle 7 day 1. CDR3 length: 15 residues. Germline CDR1 is MDHEN and CDR2 is SYDVKM. V lost 0 bases, J lost 1 base, and 1 base stayed unmatched. The origin of this receptor is an adult with an advanced solid tumor such as melanoma, head and neck, liver or kidney cancer. The sequencing here drew on CD4+ or CD8+ T cells sorted from blood, taken in a trial of the OX40 agonist ivuxolimab. This rearrangement joins TRBV28 to TRBJ2-5, with 8 nucleotides matching TRBD2. The CDR3 DNA is TGTGCCAGCAGTTTATGGCTAGCGGGCCAAGAGACCCAGTACTTC. Protein sequence: CASSLWLAGQETQYF. Supplemented by reference TRBV28 and TRBJ2-5, the full variable domain reads DVKVTQSSRYLVKRTGEKVFLECVQDMDHENMFWYRQDPGLGLRLIYFSYDVKMKEKGDIPEGYSVSREKKERFSLILESASTNQTSMYLCASSLWLAGQETQYFGPGTRLLVL.